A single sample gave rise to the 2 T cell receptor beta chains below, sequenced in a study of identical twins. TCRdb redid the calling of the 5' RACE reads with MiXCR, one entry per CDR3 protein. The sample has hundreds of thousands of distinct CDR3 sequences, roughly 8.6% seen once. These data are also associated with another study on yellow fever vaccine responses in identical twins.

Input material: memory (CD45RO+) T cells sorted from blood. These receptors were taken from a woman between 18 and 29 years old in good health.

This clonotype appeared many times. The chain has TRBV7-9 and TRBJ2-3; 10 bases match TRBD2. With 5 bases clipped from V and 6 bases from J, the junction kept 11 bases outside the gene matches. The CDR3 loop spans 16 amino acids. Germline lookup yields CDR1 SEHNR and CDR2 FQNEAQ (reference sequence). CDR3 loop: CASSPKLAGVPDTQYF. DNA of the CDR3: TGTGCCAGCAGCCCAAAGCTAGCGGGAGTCCCCGATACGCAGTATTTT. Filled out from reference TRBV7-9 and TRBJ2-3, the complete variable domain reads DTGVSQNPRHKITKRGQNVTFRCDPISEHNRLYWYRQTLGQGPEFLTYFQNEAQLEKSRLLSDRFSAERPKGSFSTLEIQRTEQGDSAMYLCASSPKLAGVPDTQYFGPGTRLTVL.

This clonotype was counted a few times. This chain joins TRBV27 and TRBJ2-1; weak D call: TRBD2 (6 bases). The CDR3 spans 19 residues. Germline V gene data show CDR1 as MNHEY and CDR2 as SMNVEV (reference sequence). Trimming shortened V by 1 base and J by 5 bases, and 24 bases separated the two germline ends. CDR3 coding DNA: TGTGCCAGCAGTTTATTCGGGGTACTGCAGCGACTAGACGACAATGAGCAGTTCTTC. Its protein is CASSLFGVLQRLDDNEQFF.